Listed below are T cell receptor beta chains from one sample, sequenced in a study of blood T cell repertoires in COVID-19. Using immunoSEQ multiplex PCR, the repertoire was profiled, and TCRdb retains in-frame clones only, with some absent. The sample gives fewer than 250,000 clones, 88% of which show up once; about 1.7% is in the top ten. The specimen sequenced was peripheral blood. These receptors came from a man in his 70s with acute or convalescent COVID-19. CDR3s include the opening cysteine and the closing phenylalanine or tryptophan. The D gene is left open where the match is weak. Clone size is not always given. Where it is, it says once, few, many or a class for expanded clones.

V gene: TRBV28; CDR3 length: 16; J gene: TRBJ2-5; clone size: once; D gene: TRBD1; CDR3 DNA: TGTGCCAGCAGTTCTTCCGGGACAGCTATATTAGAGACCCAGTACTTC; CDR3 protein: CASSSSGTAILETQYF
V gene: TRBV28; CDR3 length: 14; J gene: TRBJ1-2; clone size: .; D gene: .; CDR3 DNA: TGTGCCAGCAGGAAACTGGGAGGGGCGGGTGGCTACACCTTC; CDR3 protein: CASRKLGGAGGYTF
V gene: TRBV11-2; CDR3 length: 16; J gene: TRBJ2-5; clone size: .; D gene: TRBD2; CDR3 DNA: TGTGCCAGCAGCTTAGTCGCGGGAGGGCCTGCGGAGACCCAGTACTTC; CDR3 protein: CASSLVAGGPAETQYF
V gene: TRBV7-2; CDR3 length: 15; J gene: TRBJ2-1; clone size: once; D gene: TRBD2; CDR3 DNA: TGTGCCAGCAGCTTTAGCGGGCAGGCGTTGAATGAGCAGTTCTTC; CDR3 protein: CASSFSGQALNEQFF
V gene: TRBV7-9; CDR3 length: 11; J gene: TRBJ1-6; clone size: .; D gene: .; CDR3 DNA: TGTGCCAGCGGGGAGGGAGAACCCCTCCACTTT; CDR3 protein: CASGEGEPLHF
V gene: TRBV7-9; CDR3 length: 15; J gene: TRBJ2-5; clone size: .; D gene: TRBD2; CDR3 DNA: TGTGCCAGCAGCCCCGCCGGGACTAGCGGGAGGATCCAGTACTTC; CDR3 protein: CASSPAGTSGRIQYF
V gene: TRBV18; CDR3 length: 14; J gene: TRBJ1-1; clone size: .; D gene: .; CDR3 DNA: TGTGCCAGCTCACCCTCAACAGGGATCACTGAAGCTTTCTTT; CDR3 protein: CASSPSTGITEAFF
V gene: TRBV9; CDR3 length: 15; J gene: TRBJ1-2; clone size: .; D gene: .; CDR3 DNA: TGTGCCAGCAGCGTAGCAGGACTCGTAGGCTATGGCTACACCTTC; CDR3 protein: CASSVAGLVGYGYTF
V gene: TRBV19; CDR3 length: 14; J gene: TRBJ2-1; clone size: .; D gene: TRBD1; CDR3 DNA: TGTGCCAGTAGAATGGGACAGGGGGTTTATGAGCAGTTCTTC; CDR3 protein: CASRMGQGVYEQFF
V gene: TRBV9; CDR3 length: 15; J gene: TRBJ1-1; clone size: .; D gene: .; CDR3 DNA: TGTGCCAGCAGCGTGGGGGGGCCGATGAACACTGAAGCTTTCTTT; CDR3 protein: CASSVGGPMNTEAFF
V gene: TRBV20-1; CDR3 length: 11; J gene: TRBJ1-1; clone size: .; D gene: .; CDR3 DNA: TGCAGTGCTAGGGGCAGCACTGAAGCTTTCTTT; CDR3 protein: CSARGSTEAFF
V gene: TRBV2; CDR3 length: 13; J gene: TRBJ1-1; clone size: .; D gene: .; CDR3 DNA: TGTGCCAGCAGGGCCCAGGGTAACACTGAAGCTTTCTTT; CDR3 protein: CASRAQGNTEAFF
V gene: TRBV15; CDR3 length: 16; J gene: TRBJ2-7; clone size: .; D gene: .; CDR3 DNA: TGTGCCACCAGGAGACCGGGACTTAGAGAGGTGAGCGAGCAGTACTTC; CDR3 protein: CATRRPGLREVSEQYF
V gene: TRBV28; CDR3 length: 14; J gene: TRBJ2-1; clone size: .; D gene: TRBD1; CDR3 DNA: TGTGCCAGCAGCCCGGGACAGTACTACAATGAGCAGTTCTTC; CDR3 protein: CASSPGQYYNEQFF
V gene: TRBV6-2/TRBV6-3; CDR3 length: 16; J gene: TRBJ1-5; clone size: .; D gene: TRBD1; CDR3 DNA: TGTGCCAGCAGTTACTCGACAGGGTCGGGCAATCAGCCCCAGCATTTT; CDR3 protein: CASSYSTGSGNQPQHF
V gene: TRBV11-3; CDR3 length: 14; J gene: TRBJ2-5; clone size: once; D gene: .; CDR3 DNA: TGTGCCAGCAGCTTAGGTCCCCAGGTTGAGACCCAGTACTTC; CDR3 protein: CASSLGPQVETQYF
V gene: TRBV4-2; CDR3 length: 17; J gene: TRBJ2-3; clone size: .; D gene: TRBD2; CDR3 DNA: TGTGCCAGCAGCCATACCTACACCGGACTAGTCACAGATACGCAGTATTTT; CDR3 protein: CASSHTYTGLVTDTQYF
V gene: TRBV14; CDR3 length: 23; J gene: TRBJ2-6; clone size: .; D gene: TRBD2; CDR3 DNA: TGTGCCAGCAGCCAAGATCTTCCGACTAGCGGGAGTTTACCGCGCTCTGGGGCCAACGTCCTGACTTTC; CDR3 protein: CASSQDLPTSGSLPRSGANVLTF
V gene: TRBV5-8; CDR3 length: 16; J gene: TRBJ1-1; clone size: .; D gene: TRBD1; CDR3 DNA: TGTGCCAGCAGCTTGGGGACAGGGGGCGGTTGGAGGGAAGCTTTCTTT; CDR3 protein: CASSLGTGGGWREAFF
V gene: TRBV10-3; CDR3 length: 13; J gene: TRBJ2-5; clone size: .; D gene: .; CDR3 DNA: TGTGCCATCAGTGCGGGACAACAAGAGACCCAGTACTTC; CDR3 protein: CAISAGQQETQYF
V gene: TRBV6-6; CDR3 length: 13; J gene: TRBJ1-5; clone size: .; D gene: .; CDR3 DNA: TGTGCCAGCAAAAGACAGGAAAATCAGCCCCAGCATTTT; CDR3 protein: CASKRQENQPQHF
V gene: TRBV18; CDR3 length: 15; J gene: TRBJ1-6; clone size: .; D gene: TRBD1; CDR3 DNA: TGTGCCAGCTCACCAGACACAGGGGATTATTCACCCCTCCACTTT; CDR3 protein: CASSPDTGDYSPLHF
V gene: TRBV28; CDR3 length: 16; J gene: TRBJ2-1; clone size: .; D gene: TRBD2; CDR3 DNA: TGTGCCAGCAGTTCCTCACTAGCGGGAGCAAGAAATGAGCAGTTCTTC; CDR3 protein: CASSSSLAGARNEQFF
V gene: TRBV7-2; CDR3 length: 16; J gene: TRBJ2-7; clone size: .; D gene: TRBD2; CDR3 DNA: TGTGCCAGCAGCCCACACGCGACTAGCGGGAGCGGCGAGCAGTACTTC; CDR3 protein: CASSPHATSGSGEQYF
V gene: TRBV15; CDR3 length: 14; J gene: TRBJ2-7; clone size: few; D gene: TRBD2; CDR3 DNA: TGTGCCACCAGCACAAGGACTAGCGGGAGCGAGCAGTACTTC; CDR3 protein: CATSTRTSGSEQYF
V gene: TRBV6-2/TRBV6-3; CDR3 length: 19; J gene: TRBJ2-2; clone size: .; D gene: TRBD2; CDR3 DNA: TGTGCCAGCAGCAGGGGGACTAGCGGGAGGTGGCGGAACACCGGGGAGCTGTTTTTT; CDR3 protein: CASSRGTSGRWRNTGELFF
V gene: TRBV5-6; CDR3 length: 16; J gene: TRBJ2-2; clone size: .; D gene: .; CDR3 DNA: TGTGCCAGCAGCTTGGACGGGATTCAGAACACCGGGGAGCTGTTTTTT; CDR3 protein: CASSLDGIQNTGELFF
V gene: TRBV20-1; CDR3 length: 11; J gene: TRBJ2-7; clone size: .; D gene: .; CDR3 DNA: TGCAGTGCTAGAGATCCAAGGGGGCAGTACTTC; CDR3 protein: CSARDPRGQYF
V gene: TRBV12-3/TRBV12-4; CDR3 length: 12; J gene: TRBJ1-2; clone size: once; D gene: .; CDR3 DNA: TGTGCCAGCAGTTTCGGTGGGGGGGGCTACACCTTC; CDR3 protein: CASSFGGGGYTF
V gene: TRBV4-1; CDR3 length: 15; J gene: TRBJ1-1; clone size: .; D gene: .; CDR3 DNA: TGCGCCAGCAGCCAAGCTTGGGGGGGACAACCCGAAGCTTTCTTT; CDR3 protein: CASSQAWGGQPEAFF
V gene: TRBV18; CDR3 length: 15; J gene: TRBJ2-1; clone size: .; D gene: TRBD2; CDR3 DNA: TGTGCCAGCTCGCTAGCGGAGCCTCCGTACAATGAGCAGTTCTTC; CDR3 protein: CASSLAEPPYNEQFF
V gene: TRBV30; CDR3 length: 15; J gene: TRBJ1-3; clone size: .; D gene: .; CDR3 DNA: TGTGCCTGGAGGGCCCCAGGGGATATAGGAAACACCATATATTTT; CDR3 protein: CAWRAPGDIGNTIYF
V gene: TRBV24-1; CDR3 length: 15; J gene: TRBJ2-2; clone size: .; D gene: .; CDR3 DNA: TGTGCCACCAGTGACGGGACACATAACACCGGGGAGCTGTTTTTT; CDR3 protein: CATSDGTHNTGELFF
V gene: TRBV5-1; CDR3 length: 15; J gene: TRBJ1-4; clone size: once; D gene: TRBD1; CDR3 DNA: TGCGCCAGCAGCTTGGGGGACAGAGTAAATGAAAAACTGTTTTTT; CDR3 protein: CASSLGDRVNEKLFF
V gene: TRBV19; CDR3 length: 15; J gene: TRBJ1-2; clone size: .; D gene: TRBD1; CDR3 DNA: TGTGCCAGTAGCGCCGCCGGGACAGGGGGCTATGGCTACACCTTC; CDR3 protein: CASSAAGTGGYGYTF
V gene: TRBV7-3; CDR3 length: 14; J gene: TRBJ2-6; clone size: .; D gene: .; CDR3 DNA: TGTGCCAGCAGACCAGGGTCCGGGGCCAACGTCCTGACTTTC; CDR3 protein: CASRPGSGANVLTF
V gene: TRBV5-6; CDR3 length: 15; J gene: TRBJ1-5; clone size: few; D gene: TRBD1; CDR3 DNA: TGTGCCAGCAGCTTTACAGGGGGCGTCAATCAGCCCCAGCATTTT; CDR3 protein: CASSFTGGVNQPQHF
V gene: TRBV2; CDR3 length: 15; J gene: TRBJ1-5; clone size: .; D gene: TRBD1; CDR3 DNA: TGTGCCAGCAGTCAGGGGACAGGGACTAATCAGCCCCAGCATTTT; CDR3 protein: CASSQGTGTNQPQHF